This T cell receptor (beta chain) was recorded in a study of glioma-infiltrating T cells. Whole-study results and caveats: CDR3 overlap between tissue and blood was very small. Tissue-blood divergence was below expectation in non-neoplastic patients, above in gliomas. Shared blood CDR3 signature motifs marked patients with low tissue-blood divergence.

A note on this clonotype: Its cognate antigen is unknown.

Using RNA template, CDR3s of TCR alpha and beta were amplified with iRepertoire arm-PCR. For one-step reverse transcription and amplification, about 90-450 ng of tissue mRNA or PBMC total RNA was used. One entry per CDR3 protein, called by TCRdb with MiXCR from the multiplex PCR reads. The sample records around 390,000 distinct CDR3 sequences, 41% being singletons. Sequenced sample: glioma tissue, nonneoplastic brain tissue, or PBMCs (not recorded which). This receptor was identified in a human donor with low-grade glioma or glioblastoma, undergoing nonglioma brain surgery, or in good health (not recorded which).

The CDR3 nucleotides are TGTGCCAGCAGCCAAGAACAGGGGCTCAACTACGAGCAGTACTTC. As protein: CASSQEQGLNYEQYF. The genes are TRBV4-2 and TRBJ2-7; 7 nucleotides line up with TRBD1. With 0 bases clipped from V and 3 bases from J, the junction kept 5 bases outside the gene matches. The CDR3 loop spans 15 amino acids. Germline assignment: CDR1 LGHNA and CDR2 YNFKEQ.